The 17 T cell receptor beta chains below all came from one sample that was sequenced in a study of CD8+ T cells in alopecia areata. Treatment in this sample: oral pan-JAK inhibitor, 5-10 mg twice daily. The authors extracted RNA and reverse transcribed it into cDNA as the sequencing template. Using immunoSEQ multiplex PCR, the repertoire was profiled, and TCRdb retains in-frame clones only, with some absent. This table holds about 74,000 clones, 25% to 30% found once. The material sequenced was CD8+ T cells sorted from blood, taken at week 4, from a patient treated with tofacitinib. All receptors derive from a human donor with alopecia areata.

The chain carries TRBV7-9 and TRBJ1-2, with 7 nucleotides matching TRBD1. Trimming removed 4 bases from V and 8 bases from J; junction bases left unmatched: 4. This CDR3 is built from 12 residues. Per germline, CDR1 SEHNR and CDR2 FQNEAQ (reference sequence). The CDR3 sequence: CASSYDRDGYTF. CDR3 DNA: TGTGCCAGCAGCTACGACAGGGACGGCTACACCTTC.

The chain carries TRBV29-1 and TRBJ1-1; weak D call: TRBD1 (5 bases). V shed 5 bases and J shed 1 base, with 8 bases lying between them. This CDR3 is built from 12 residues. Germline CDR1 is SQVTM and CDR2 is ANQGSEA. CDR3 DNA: TGCAGCGTTCGGACACCGAACACTGAAGCTTTCTTT. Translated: CSVRTPNTEAFF.

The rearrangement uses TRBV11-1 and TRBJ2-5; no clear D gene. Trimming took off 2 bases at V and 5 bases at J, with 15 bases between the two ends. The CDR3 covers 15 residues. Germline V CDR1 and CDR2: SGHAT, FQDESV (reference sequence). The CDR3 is CASSLIARDGETQYF. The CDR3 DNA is TGTGCCAGCAGCTTAATAGCACGTGATGGGGAGACCCAGTACTTC.

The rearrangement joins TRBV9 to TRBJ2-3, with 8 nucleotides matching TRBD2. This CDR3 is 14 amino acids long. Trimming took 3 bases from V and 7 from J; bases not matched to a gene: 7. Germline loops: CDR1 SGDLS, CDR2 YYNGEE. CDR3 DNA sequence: TGTGCCAGCAGCGAACGAGTAGCGGGACATACGCAGTATTTT. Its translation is CASSERVAGHTQYF.

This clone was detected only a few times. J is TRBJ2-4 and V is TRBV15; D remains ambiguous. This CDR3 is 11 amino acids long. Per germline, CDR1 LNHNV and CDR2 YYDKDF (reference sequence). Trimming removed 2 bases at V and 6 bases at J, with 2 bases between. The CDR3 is CATSRSNIQYF. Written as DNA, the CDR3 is TGTGCCACCAGCAGATCAAACATTCAGTACTTC.

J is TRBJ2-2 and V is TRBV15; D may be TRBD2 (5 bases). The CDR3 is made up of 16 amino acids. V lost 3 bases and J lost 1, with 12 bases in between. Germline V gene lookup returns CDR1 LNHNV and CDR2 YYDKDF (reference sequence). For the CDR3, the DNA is TGTGCCACCAGCAGGTCCCGGGATCGGAACACCGGGGAGCTGTTTTTT. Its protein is CATSRSRDRNTGELFF.

CDR3 coding DNA: TGTGCCAGCAGTTTAAGCGCCGCTGACTTAGAGACCCAGTACTTC. Its protein product is CASSLSAADLETQYF. The chain couples TRBV27 to TRBJ2-5; D gene ambiguous. The V end lost 2 bases, the J end lost 4 bases, and 14 bases lay between the germline ends. Germline lookup yields CDR1 MNHEY and CDR2 SMNVEV (reference sequence). CDR3 length: 15 residues.

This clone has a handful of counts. Here the CDR3 reads CASSLSGGSDYGYTF. CDR3 bases: TGTGCCAGCAGCCTATCAGGGGGGTCTGACTATGGCTACACCTTC. The chain uses TRBV7-9 and TRBJ1-2, with 7 bases lining up with TRBD1. The CDR3 length is 15 residues. Germline CDR1 is SEHNR and CDR2 is FQNEAQ (reference sequence). V was pared by 5 bases and J by 3 bases, with 9 bases of the junction left unmatched.

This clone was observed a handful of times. The CDR3: CAEAREADTDTQYF. Here the CDR3 DNA reads TGTGCCGAGGCCCGGGAGGCCGACACAGATACGCAGTATTTT. This chain connects TRBV6-6 to TRBJ2-3; 7 nucleotides align to TRBD2. J gave up 2 bases and V 11 bases, and 10 bases lay outside the gene matches. The CDR3 contains 14 residues. Germline assignment: CDR1 MNHNY and CDR2 SVGAGI (reference sequence).

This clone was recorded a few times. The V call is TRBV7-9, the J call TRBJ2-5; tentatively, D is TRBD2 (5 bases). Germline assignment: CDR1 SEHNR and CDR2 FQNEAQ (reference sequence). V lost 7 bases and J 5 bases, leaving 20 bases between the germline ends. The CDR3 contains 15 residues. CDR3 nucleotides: TGTGCCAGCAACCCTGCACTGGCGGGCTGGGAGACCCAGTACTTC. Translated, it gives CASNPALAGWETQYF.

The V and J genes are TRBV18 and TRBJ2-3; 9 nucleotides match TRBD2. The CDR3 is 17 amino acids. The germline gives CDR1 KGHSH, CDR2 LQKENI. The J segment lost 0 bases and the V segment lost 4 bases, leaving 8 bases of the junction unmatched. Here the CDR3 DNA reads TGTGCCAGCTCACGCTCGGGTAGCGGGAGTAGCACAGATACGCAGTATTTT. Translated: CASSRSGSGSSTDTQYF.

The CDR3 sequence is CSVYGSPTGELFF. The CDR3 nucleotides read TGCAGCGTGTACGGATCCCCCACCGGGGAGCTGTTTTTT. V gene TRBV29-1 combines with J gene TRBJ2-2; D is unclear. Germline V gene lookup returns CDR1 SQVTM and CDR2 ANQGSEA. The CDR3 contains 13 residues. V lost 6 bases to trimming and J lost 4 bases, with 12 bases between them.

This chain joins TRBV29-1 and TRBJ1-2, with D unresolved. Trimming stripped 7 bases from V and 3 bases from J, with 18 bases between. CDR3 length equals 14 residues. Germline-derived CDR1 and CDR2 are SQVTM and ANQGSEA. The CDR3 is CSARASLPDYGYTF. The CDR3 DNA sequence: TGCAGCGCCCGGGCTTCTCTACCCGACTATGGCTACACCTTC. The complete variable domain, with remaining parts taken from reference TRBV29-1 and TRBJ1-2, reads SAVISQKPSRDICQRGTSLTIQCQVDSQVTMMFWYRQQPGQSLTLIATANQGSEATYESGFVIDKFPISRPNLTFSTLTVSNMSPEDSSIYLCSARASLPDYGYTFGSGTRLTVV.

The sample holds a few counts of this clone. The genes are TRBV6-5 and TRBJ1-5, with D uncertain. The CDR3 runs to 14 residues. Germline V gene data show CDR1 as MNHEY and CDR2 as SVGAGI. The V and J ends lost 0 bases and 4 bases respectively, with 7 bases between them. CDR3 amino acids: CASSYSSSNQPQHF. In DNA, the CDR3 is TGTGCCAGCAGTTACTCTAGCTCGAATCAGCCCCAGCATTTT.

CDR3 bases: TGTGCCTGGAGGGCCGGGACTAGTCTTTACGAGCAGTACTTC. Translating gives CAWRAGTSLYEQYF. This chain joins TRBV30 and TRBJ2-7; 8 nucleotides align to TRBD2. This CDR3 region has 14 residues. Germline CDR1 reads GTSNPN; CDR2 reads SVGIG (reference sequence). Losses at the gene ends were 3 bases for V and 4 bases for J; bases not matched to a gene: 8.

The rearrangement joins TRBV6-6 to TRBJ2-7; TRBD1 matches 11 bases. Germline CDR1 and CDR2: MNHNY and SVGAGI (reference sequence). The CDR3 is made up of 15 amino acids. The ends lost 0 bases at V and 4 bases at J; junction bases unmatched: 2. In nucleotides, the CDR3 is TGTGCCAGCAGTTACTCGGGACAGGGGGGATACGAGCAGTACTTC. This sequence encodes CASSYSGQGGYEQYF.

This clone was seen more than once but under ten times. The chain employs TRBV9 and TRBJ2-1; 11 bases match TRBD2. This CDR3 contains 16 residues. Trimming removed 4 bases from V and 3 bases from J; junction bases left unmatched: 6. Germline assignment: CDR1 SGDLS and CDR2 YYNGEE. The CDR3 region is CASSPSSGRFYNEQFF. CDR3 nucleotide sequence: TGTGCCAGCAGCCCCTCTAGCGGGAGGTTCTACAATGAGCAGTTCTTC.